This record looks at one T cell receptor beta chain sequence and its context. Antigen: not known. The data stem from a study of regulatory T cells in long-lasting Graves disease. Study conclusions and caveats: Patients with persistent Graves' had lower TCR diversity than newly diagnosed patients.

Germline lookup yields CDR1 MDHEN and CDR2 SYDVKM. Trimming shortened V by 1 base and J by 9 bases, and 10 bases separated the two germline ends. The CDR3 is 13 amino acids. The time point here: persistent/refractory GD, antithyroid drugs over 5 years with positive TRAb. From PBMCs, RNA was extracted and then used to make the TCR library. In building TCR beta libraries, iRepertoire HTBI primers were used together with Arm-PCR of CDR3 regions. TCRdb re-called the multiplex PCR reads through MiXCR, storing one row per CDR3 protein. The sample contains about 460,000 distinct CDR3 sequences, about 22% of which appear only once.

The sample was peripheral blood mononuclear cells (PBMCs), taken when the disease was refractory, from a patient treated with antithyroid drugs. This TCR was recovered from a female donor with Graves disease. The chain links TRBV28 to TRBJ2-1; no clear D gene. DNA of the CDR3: TGTGCCAGCAGTTTATCGGAACAACGTGAGCAGTTCTTC. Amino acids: CASSLSEQREQFF.